The source of this T cell receptor (beta chain) is a study of OX40 agonist ivuxolimab in advanced cancers. General observations from the study: Patients who responded partially at 0.1-3.0 mg/kg showed clonal expansion ranking among the lowest.

Assay used: immunoSEQ multiplex PCR; TCRdb lists only in-frame clones, some missing. The profile shows fewer than 40,000 clones, approximately 89% of them singletons. CDR3 length: 12 residues. Germline-derived CDR1 and CDR2 are MDHEN and SYDVKM. Trimming shortened V by 6 bases and J by 6 bases, and 12 bases separated the two germline ends. Notes on this clone: What it binds is unknown.

The source was CD4+ or CD8+ T cells sorted from blood, collected in a trial of the OX40 agonist ivuxolimab. The sequence came from an adult with an advanced solid tumor such as melanoma, head and neck, liver or kidney cancer. V is TRBV28 and J is TRBJ2-7; D remains unclear. In DNA form, the CDR3 reads TGTGCCAGCAGCCGCCCCCCACTCGAGCAGTACTTC. It translates to CASSRPPLEQYF.